Listed here are 5 T cell receptor beta chains from one sample, sequenced in a study of blood T cells in healthy people across ages (dated by TCRdb to between 2014 and 2016). Libraries came from 5' RACE. Reads for this sample came from an Illumina HiSeq 2500. The second PCR ran for about 6 to 11 cycles and used a J-beta primer mix along with a sample-barcoded 5' primer. TCRdb reprocessed the public reads (quality trimming at Q25 with fastp, clone calling with MiXCR) and kept in-frame beta chains. Duplicate CDR3 protein sequences are folded into a single record with the most common DNA and genes. The sample table shows roughly 1,500,000 distinct CDR3 sequences, and almost 35% are seen once. The ten largest clones capture approximately 10% of the sample. Material for sequencing was blood. Receptor source: a woman in her thirties in good health.

The gene calls are TRBV5-1 and TRBJ2-7, with a tentative D call TRBD2 (5 bases). The CDR3 is 15 amino acids. The V end was cut by 4 bases, the J end by 7 bases, with 21 bases between. Germline-derived CDR1 and CDR2 are SGHRS and YFSETQ. CDR3 region: CASSRASGSPGEQYF. The CDR3 DNA sequence: TGCGCCAGCAGCCGGGCCTCCGGGTCCCCGGGAGAGCAGTACTTC.

The J gene is TRBJ1-4, the V gene TRBV28; D is unresolved. CDR1 is MDHEN and CDR2 is SYDVKM in the germline V gene. The V end lost 6 bases, the J end lost 8 bases, and 16 bases lay between the germline ends. The CDR3 has 14 amino acids. CDR3 DNA sequence: TGTGCCAGCAGAATATCGGGCCTACCCGAAAAACTGTTTTTT. Its protein is CASRISGLPEKLFF.

The J gene is TRBJ2-1, the V gene TRBV9; 8 bases align to TRBD2. Germline trimming cut 6 bases from V and 6 bases from J; bases unmatched to any gene: 5. Germline assignment: CDR1 SGDLS and CDR2 YYNGEE. The CDR3 covers 13 residues. This CDR3 is CASTPAGGNEQFF. The CDR3 nucleotides read TGTGCCAGCACACCCGCGGGAGGCAATGAGCAGTTCTTC. Combining the CDR3 with reference TRBV9 and TRBJ2-1 gives the whole variable domain DSGVTQTPKHLITATGQRVTLRCSPRSGDLSVYWYQQSLDQGLQFLIQYYNGEERAKGNILERFSAQQFPDLHSELNLSSLELGDSALYFCASTPAGGNEQFFGPGTRLTVL.

The rearrangement links TRBV2 to TRBJ2-7, with 7 bases that match TRBD1. Germline V gives CDR1 SNHLY, CDR2 FYNNEI. This CDR3 comprises 14 residues. The V and J ends lost 3 bases and 2 bases, in that order; junction bases with no gene match: 4. Here the CDR3 reads CASSDGTATYEQYF. The CDR3 DNA reads as TGTGCCAGCAGTGACGGGACAGCAACCTACGAGCAGTACTTC. The variable domain in full, completed from reference TRBV2 and TRBJ2-7, reads EPEVTQTPSHQVTQMGQEVILRCVPISNHLYFYWYRQILGQKVEFLVSFYNNEISEKSEIFDDQFSVERPDGSNFTLKIRSTKLEDSAMYFCASSDGTATYEQYFGPGTRLTVT.

The V and J genes are TRBV5-1 and TRBJ2-7, with 11 bases identical to TRBD2. Germline values: CDR1 SGHRS, CDR2 YFSETQ. The CDR3 length is 16 residues. V lost 5 bases to trimming and J lost 4 bases; unmatched junction nucleotides: 11. The chain's CDR3 is CASSSSIAGGPYEQYF. The CDR3 coding sequence is TGCGCCAGCAGTTCGTCGATAGCGGGAGGGCCTTACGAGCAGTACTTC.